The rows below give T cell receptor beta chains drawn from one sample of a study of shared clonotypes between healthy human individuals. Generated by immunoSEQ multiplex PCR, the TCRdb table keeps only in-frame clones and is missing some. In the table there are about 2 million clones, 85% to 95% of which are singletons. The sample comprised naive CD4+ T cells sorted from blood. Receptors originate from a man aged 18-30 years in good health. Each CDR3 is given with its conserved first and last residue. A D gene is named only where the DNA matches it firmly. Not all rows give a size; the values are once, few, many and, for expanded clones, a class.

v_call	j_call	d_call	clone_size	cdr3_nt	cdr3_aa
TRBV7-9	TRBJ2-3	.	once	TGTGCCAGCAGTCGGGAGACAGATACGCAGTATTTT	CASSRETDTQYF
TRBV7-2	TRBJ1-3	.	.	TGTGCCAGCAGCCCCCCCACAGACACCATATATTTT	CASSPPTDTIYF
TRBV7-2	TRBJ1-2	.	.	TGTGCCAGCAGCTCACCGACGGCTAACTATGGCTACACCTTC	CASSSPTANYGYTF
TRBV19	TRBJ2-1	.	.	TGTGCCAGTAGTATAGATGGAGGGTATGGGTATTACAATGAGCAGTTCTTC	CASSIDGGYGYYNEQFF
TRBV30	TRBJ2-5	TRBD1	.	TGTGCCTGGAACCGGGACAGGGCCCAAGAGACCCAGTACTTC	CAWNRDRAQETQYF
TRBV4-2	TRBJ2-7	TRBD2	.	TGTGCCAGCAGCCAGGAGGGTAGCGGGGGCCCCTACGAGCAGTACTTC	CASSQEGSGGPYEQYF
TRBV4-3	TRBJ1-2	.	.	TGCGCCAGCAGCCAAGAGCGGGGGGGCTATGGCTACACCTTC	CASSQERGGYGYTF
TRBV7-6	TRBJ2-1	TRBD1	.	TGTGCCAGCAGTACGGGACAGTGGGACAATGAGCAGTTCTTC	CASSTGQWDNEQFF
TRBV9	TRBJ2-3	.	.	TGTGCCAGCAGCGTAGACTTGATGGATACGCAGTATTTT	CASSVDLMDTQYF
TRBV5-8	TRBJ2-4	.	.	TGTGCCAGCAGCTACGCAGGGGTTCTGGCCAAAAACATTCAGTACTTC	CASSYAGVLAKNIQYF
TRBV5-4	TRBJ1-6	.	.	TGTGCCAGCAGCTTAGGCCCCTTCGGGCCCCTCCACTTT	CASSLGPFGPLHF
TRBV5-1	TRBJ2-7	.	.	TGCGCCAGCAGCACGACAGGCGCCTACGAGCAGTACTTC	CASSTTGAYEQYF
TRBV5-1	TRBJ1-4	TRBD1	.	TGCGCCAGCAGCCCCGGACAGGGGAATGAAAAACTGTTTTTT	CASSPGQGNEKLFF
TRBV30	TRBJ2-7	TRBD1	.	TGTGCCTGGAGGGGGAGGACAGGGAGTTCCTACGAGCAGTACTTC	CAWRGRTGSSYEQYF
TRBV7-2	TRBJ2-1	TRBD2	.	TGTGCCAGCAGCCCGGGACTAGCGATTTACAATGAGCAGTTCTTC	CASSPGLAIYNEQFF
TRBV4-2	TRBJ2-2	.	.	TGTGCCAGCAGCCAAGTTGGCCTAGGCACCGGGGAGCTGTTTTTT	CASSQVGLGTGELFF
TRBV12-5	TRBJ2-5	.	.	TGTGCTAGTGGTTTGGTCATAATGCAGGGGGAGACCCAGTACTTC	CASGLVIMQGETQYF
TRBV7-9	TRBJ1-2	.	.	TGCGCCAGCAGCACAAAACAGGACGGCTACACCTTC	CASSTKQDGYTF
TRBV6-1	TRBJ2-7	TRBD2	.	TGTGCCAGCAGATCCCTCGGGACTAGTAATCTCGAACAGTACTTC	CASRSLGTSNLEQYF
TRBV5-1	TRBJ2-5	.	few	TGCGCCAGCAGCTTGGGGCAAGAGACCCAGTACTTC	CASSLGQETQYF
TRBV11-3	TRBJ2-3	.	.	TGTGCCAGCAGCTTAGGCCCTGATAAAGTGGCAGATACGCAGTATTTT	CASSLGPDKVADTQYF
TRBV6-5	TRBJ2-5	TRBD2	.	TGTGCCAGCATTGACTCTGCGGGGGGAGAGACCCAGTACTTC	CASIDSAGGETQYF
TRBV6-1	TRBJ2-7	TRBD2	.	TGTGCCAGCAGTGAAGCGTTTACGGGAGGGCCCTACGAGCAGTACTTC	CASSEAFTGGPYEQYF
TRBV20-1	TRBJ2-5	.	.	TGCAGTGCTAGAGAGTTGGAGACCCAGTACTTC	CSARELETQYF
TRBV5-1	TRBJ2-7	TRBD1	.	TGCGCCAGCAGCCCCGGGACAGCACAGGGGGAGCAGTACTTC	CASSPGTAQGEQYF
TRBV2	TRBJ2-7	TRBD2	.	TGTGCCAGCAGGAGGACTAGCCCCGACTACGAGCAGTACTTC	CASRRTSPDYEQYF
TRBV19	TRBJ2-7	.	.	TGTGCCAGTAGTATAGGGCAAGGACTCTACGAGCAGTACTTC	CASSIGQGLYEQYF
TRBV7-2	TRBJ2-4	TRBD2	.	TGTGCCAGCAGCCAAATAGCGGGTTTTGTCAAAAACATTCAGTACTTC	CASSQIAGFVKNIQYF
TRBV11-2	TRBJ1-3	TRBD1	.	TGTGCCAGCAGTAAAAACAGGGGGCTTGGAAACACCATATATTTT	CASSKNRGLGNTIYF
TRBV30	TRBJ1-5	.	.	TGTGCCTGGAGTGTAAGAACAGGGCGGATCAATCAGCCCCAGCATTTT	CAWSVRTGRINQPQHF
TRBV10-2	TRBJ1-1	TRBD1	.	TGCGCCAGCAGTGAGTTGTATTGGGACAGGAATGAAGCTTTCTTT	CASSELYWDRNEAFF
TRBV4-1	TRBJ1-2	.	.	TGCGCCAGCAGCTGGGGGCCGGATGGCTACACCTTC	CASSWGPDGYTF
TRBV7-2	TRBJ2-1	.	.	TGTGCCAGCAGCCACAAAGAGTGGGGGAATGAGCAGTTCTTC	CASSHKEWGNEQFF
TRBV6-1	TRBJ1-2	.	.	TGTGCCAGCAGTTCGCACATAGGGGCGTATGGCTACACCTTC	CASSSHIGAYGYTF
TRBV7-9	TRBJ1-2	.	once	TGTGCCAGCAGCTTAGAAAGTTCTAACTATGGCTACACCTTC	CASSLESSNYGYTF
TRBV4-1	TRBJ2-2	.	.	TGCGCCAGCAGCCAAGAAGGGCCCTACGGGGAGCTGTTTTTT	CASSQEGPYGELFF
TRBV30	TRBJ2-7	.	.	TGTGCCTGGAGTTTGGGCGGAATTACCTACGAGCAGTACTTC	CAWSLGGITYEQYF
TRBV6-1	TRBJ1-5	.	.	TGTGCCAGCAGGGACAGTCATCTCAATCAGCCCCAGCATTTT	CASRDSHLNQPQHF
TRBV7-2	TRBJ1-1	.	.	TGTGCCAGCAGCTTAGCCACGGTGAACACTGAAGCTTTCTTT	CASSLATVNTEAFF
TRBV7-3	TRBJ2-7	.	.	TGTGCCAGCAGCCCTCCGGGTCTTCAATACGAGCAGTACTTC	CASSPPGLQYEQYF
TRBV7-2	TRBJ2-3	TRBD2	.	TGTGCCAGCAGCCCCGTAGCGGGGGTGCTCATAAGCACAGATACGCAGTATTTT	CASSPVAGVLISTDTQYF
TRBV27	TRBJ2-7	TRBD1	.	TGTGCCAGCAGTTTATTACTGAGGGGACAGGTCTACGAGCAGTACTTC	CASSLLLRGQVYEQYF
TRBV14	TRBJ1-2	.	.	TGTGCCAGCAGCCCCGGTGGGGGCGGAGGGGGCTACACCTTC	CASSPGGGGGGYTF
TRBV14	TRBJ1-4	.	.	TGTGCCAGCAGCCAAGGAACTGGATCACATGAAAAACTGTTTTTT	CASSQGTGSHEKLFF
TRBV7-8	TRBJ2-5	.	.	TGTGCCAGCAGCTTAGGCGCGGAGACCCAGTACTTC	CASSLGAETQYF
TRBV11-3	TRBJ1-5	.	.	TGTGCCAGCAGCTTTGATCGGGACACCCAATTCAATCAGCCCCAGCATTTT	CASSFDRDTQFNQPQHF
TRBV4-3	TRBJ2-7	.	.	TGCGCCAGCAGCCAAGCCCCAGGGGGGAGGGGGTACGAGCAGTACTTC	CASSQAPGGRGYEQYF
TRBV2	TRBJ1-2	.	.	TGTGCCAGCAGCGAGGCAGGGTACTATGGCTACACCTTC	CASSEAGYYGYTF
TRBV4-2	TRBJ2-3	.	.	TGTGCCAGCAGCCAGGGCGACTCTAGCACAGATACGCAGTATTTT	CASSQGDSSTDTQYF
TRBV5-1	TRBJ2-7	.	.	TGCGCCAGCAGCAGGACGGAGGCCTCCTACGAGCAGTACTTC	CASSRTEASYEQYF
TRBV11-2	TRBJ2-2	.	.	TGTGCCAGCTCCCCCCCCACTGTCACCGGGGAGCTGTTTTTT	CASSPPTVTGELFF
TRBV4-1	TRBJ1-1	.	.	TGCGCCAGCAGCCAAGATGGAGGGGCGAGGGTGAACACTGAAGCTTTCTTT	CASSQDGGARVNTEAFF